Following are 27 T cell receptor beta chains from one sample sequenced in a study of OX40 agonist ivuxolimab in advanced cancers. TCRdb keeps only in-frame clones here, not all; method: immunoSEQ multiplex PCR. In the table there are 45,000 to 55,000 clones, about 85% of which are singletons. The sequencing used CD4+ or CD8+ T cells sorted from blood, collected in a trial of the OX40 agonist ivuxolimab. These receptors were collected from an adult with an advanced solid tumor such as melanoma, head and neck, liver or kidney cancer.

The gene calls are TRBV19 and TRBJ2-4; D gene unclear. This CDR3 is 12 amino acids long. V lost 6 bases and J 5 bases, leaving 8 bases between the germline ends. In germline, CDR1 is LNHDA, CDR2 SQIVND (reference sequence). The CDR3 region is CASSLPENIQYF. In DNA, the CDR3 is TGTGCCAGTAGCCTCCCAGAAAACATTCAGTACTTC. The full variable domain, with the rest looked up from reference TRBV19 and TRBJ2-4, is DGGITQSPKYLFRKEGQNVTLSCEQNLNHDAMYWYRQDPGQGLRLIYYSQIVNDFQKGDIAEGYSVSREKKESFPLTVTSAQKNPTAFYLCASSLPENIQYFGAGTRLSVL.

The chain uses TRBV11-2 and TRBJ2-1; possibly TRBD1 for D (5 bases). Trimming shortened V by 0 bases and J by 8 bases, and 14 bases separated the two germline ends. The CDR3 has 15 residues. Germline-derived CDR1 and CDR2 are SGHAT and FQNNGV. For the CDR3, the DNA is TGTGCCAGCAGCTTAGAAGGTTCAGGGATCCATGAGCAGTTCTTC. As protein: CASSLEGSGIHEQFF.

The J gene is TRBJ2-3, the V gene TRBV7-3; D gene ambiguous. Germline-derived CDR1 and CDR2 are SGHTA and FQGTGA. Trimming took 5 bases from V and 6 from J, leaving 12 bases between them. The length of the CDR3 is 13 residues. In DNA, the CDR3 is TGTGCCAGCAGCCCCCTGGCCGGCGATACGCAGTATTTT. Amino acid sequence: CASSPLAGDTQYF.

The rearrangement links TRBV2 to TRBJ2-3; D remains unclear. The CDR3 runs 13 residues. V was trimmed by 3 bases and J by 7 bases, leaving 11 bases between them. CDR1 and CDR2 from the germline V gene are SNHLY and FYNNEI. The CDR3 nucleotides are TGTGCCAGCAGTGATCTGTTCGTAAATACGCAGTATTTT. It is translated as CASSDLFVNTQYF. Full variable domain (missing parts from reference TRBV2 and TRBJ2-3): EPEVTQTPSHQVTQMGQEVILRCVPISNHLYFYWYRQILGQKVEFLVSFYNNEISEKSEIFDDQFSVERPDGSNFTLKIRSTKLEDSAMYFCASSDLFVNTQYFGPGTRLTVL.

This clone was detected only once. A junction end diverges from the germline sequence, so it may reflect a read error. Distinct nucleotide sequences in the sample also encode this CDR3. The rearrangement joins TRBV11-2 to TRBJ1-1, with a tentative D call TRBD1 (5 bases). Germline values: CDR1 SGHAT, CDR2 FQNNGV. The CDR3 spans 18 residues. DNA for the CDR3: TGTGCCAGTAGCTCCGGACTTACATGGGGCAGGGTGAACACTGAAGCTTTCTTT. Encoded protein: CASSSGLTWGRVNTEAFF.

The chain combines TRBV28 with TRBJ1-3, with unresolved D. Germline CDR1 is MDHEN and CDR2 is SYDVKM. The CDR3 has 13 amino acids. Trimming cost V 5 bases and J 6 bases, with 11 bases left between them. The CDR3 reads CASSRDSKNTIYF. The CDR3 DNA reads as TGTGCCAGCAGTAGGGATTCCAAAAACACCATATATTTT.

The chain links TRBV7-9 to TRBJ2-3; D remains ambiguous. V lost 4 bases, J lost 7 bases, and 9 bases lay in between. The CDR3 length is 12 residues. CDR1 is SEHNR and CDR2 is FQNEAQ in the germline V gene (reference sequence). In DNA form, the CDR3 reads TGTGCCAGCAGCTCAACAGTCCATACGCAGTATTTT. Translation: CASSSTVHTQYF. Full variable domain (rest looked up from reference TRBV7-9 and TRBJ2-3): DTGVSQNPRHKITKRGQNVTFRCDPISEHNRLYWYRQTLGQGPEFLTYFQNEAQLEKSRLLSDRFSAERPKGSFSTLEIQRTEQGDSAMYLCASSSTVHTQYFGPGTRLTVL.

The chain links TRBV7-8 to TRBJ2-7; D not resolved. This CDR3 comprises 13 residues. The germline CDR1 and CDR2 sequences are SGHVS and FQNEAQ. The germline V and J ends were trimmed by 3 bases and 2 bases, with 8 bases remaining between them. CDR3 bases: TGTGCCAGCAGCTTCGGGCAGACCTACGAGCAGTACTTC. Translating it yields CASSFGQTYEQYF.

The CDR3 region is CASTPTYSQAPYNEQFF. The CDR3 coding sequence is TGCGCCAGCACCCCAACCTACTCGCAGGCTCCCTACAATGAGCAGTTCTTC. The chain uses TRBV5-1 and TRBJ2-1; D is undetermined. The CDR3 runs 17 residues. The V end was cut by 6 bases, the J end by 2 bases, with 21 bases between. CDR1 SGHRS and CDR2 YFSETQ come from the germline V gene.

This chain joins TRBV6-1 and TRBJ1-4; TRBD1 agrees at 10 bases. The length of the CDR3 is 16 residues. From germline, CDR1 is MNHNS and CDR2 SASEGT. Trimming took 2 bases from V and 8 from J; bases not matched to a gene: 8. CDR3 sequence: CASSERETGGAEKLFF. The CDR3, as DNA: TGTGCCAGCAGTGAACGCGAGACAGGGGGCGCCGAAAAACTGTTTTTT.

The genes are TRBV28 and TRBJ2-6, with unresolved D. The CDR3 has 13 amino acids. Germline CDR1 and CDR2: MDHEN and SYDVKM. V was clipped by 6 bases and J by 0 bases, with 3 bases between them. Here the CDR3 reads CASSLSGANVLTF. Here the CDR3 DNA reads TGTGCCAGCAGCCTCTCTGGGGCCAACGTCCTGACTTTC.

This sequence joins TRBV5-1 and TRBJ2-7; 7 bases agree with TRBD1. V trimming: 6 bases; J trimming: 5 bases; junction bases outside the gene matches: 8. This CDR3 is 13 amino acids long. CDR1 and CDR2 (germline): SGHRS, YFSETQ. CDR3 DNA: TGCGCCAGCAACCAAGGGACAGATCACGAGCAGTACTTC. Its protein product is CASNQGTDHEQYF.

This chain joins TRBV15 and TRBJ2-3; 13 nucleotides agree with TRBD2. Germline V gene data show CDR1 as LNHNV and CDR2 as YYDKDF (reference sequence). The junction had 8 bases not matched to a gene; V was cut back by 3 bases and J by 2 bases. The CDR3 has 18 residues. The CDR3 loop is CATSSEITSGRATDTQYF. CDR3 DNA sequence: TGTGCCACCAGCAGTGAAATTACTAGCGGGAGGGCCACAGATACGCAGTATTTT. Combining the CDR3 with reference TRBV15 and TRBJ2-3 gives the whole variable domain DAMVIQNPRYQVTQFGKPVTLSCSQTLNHNVMYWYQQKSSQAPKLLFHYYDKDFNNEADTPDNFQSRRPNTSFCFLDIRSPGLGDTAMYLCATSSEITSGRATDTQYFGPGTRLTVL.

Here the CDR3 DNA reads TGTGCCACTGCTCGACTAGCGGGAACCTACGAGCAGTACTTC. Amino acid sequence: CATARLAGTYEQYF. The chain combines TRBV27 with TRBJ2-7; 11 nucleotides align to TRBD2. Trimming removed 10 bases from V and 2 bases from J; junction bases left unmatched: 7. This CDR3 region has 14 residues. CDR1 and CDR2 from the germline V gene are MNHEY and SMNVEV (reference sequence).

The V call is TRBV10-3, the J call TRBJ1-5; D gene unclear. Germline values: CDR1 ENHRY, CDR2 SYGVKD. The length of the CDR3 is 15 residues. Trimming shortened V by 2 bases and J by 0 bases, and 8 bases separated the two germline ends. The CDR3 spells CAISEESGSNQPQHF. For the CDR3, the DNA is TGTGCCATCAGTGAGGAGTCGGGTAGCAATCAGCCCCAGCATTTT.

The genes are TRBV9 and TRBJ1-6, with D possibly being TRBD1 (5 bases). The CDR3 has 13 amino acids. The germline gives CDR1 SGDLS, CDR2 YYNGEE. Trimming left V 0 bases short and J 10 bases short, with 8 bases between. The CDR3 nucleotides are TGTGCCAGCAGCGTAGGGGGGGAATCACCCCTCCACTTT. It specifies CASSVGGESPLHF.

This clone was found once. The chain couples TRBV10-3 to TRBJ2-7; TRBD2 matches at 7 bases. Looked up from germline, CDR1 is ENHRY and CDR2 is SYGVKD. The ends lost 2 bases at V and 3 bases at J; junction bases unmatched: 1. The CDR3 consists of 13 residues. CDR3 amino acids: CAISEQRDYEQYF. Written as DNA, the CDR3 is TGTGCCATCAGTGAGCAGCGGGACTACGAGCAGTACTTC.

The CDR3 loop reads CASSPGTSGRGTDTQYF. Here the CDR3 DNA reads TGTGCCAGCAGTCCTGGGACTAGCGGGAGGGGCACAGATACGCAGTATTTT. The chain recombines TRBV28 with TRBJ2-3; 16 bases match TRBD2. The V gene's germline CDR1 is MDHEN and CDR2 SYDVKM. The CDR3 loop spans 17 amino acids. V lost 5 bases and J lost 1; bases outside the gene matches: 3.

This chain joins TRBV9 and TRBJ2-3; 10 positions match TRBD2. This CDR3 contains 14 residues. From germline, CDR1 is SGDLS and CDR2 YYNGEE. V was pared by 5 bases and J by 5 bases, with 5 bases of the junction left unmatched. The CDR3 is CASRSGRAIDTQYF. DNA of the CDR3: TGTGCCAGCAGAAGCGGGAGGGCCATAGATACGCAGTATTTT.

The chain uses TRBV29-1 and TRBJ2-3; D is uncertain. In germline, CDR1 is SQVTM, CDR2 ANQGSEA. The CDR3 length is 11 residues. V dropped 4 bases and J dropped 6 bases, with 8 bases sitting between them. The CDR3 spells CSVVSKDTQYF. The DNA for the CDR3 is TGCAGCGTTGTGAGTAAGGATACGCAGTATTTT.

The chain links TRBV18 to TRBJ2-1; TRBD1 agrees at 10 bases. Germline CDR1 KGHSH, CDR2 LQKENI. CDR3 length: 18 amino acids. V was clipped by 3 bases and J by 2 bases; unmatched bases: 10. CDR3 in amino acids: CASSPQALGTGAYNEQFF. For the CDR3, the DNA is TGTGCCAGCTCACCCCAAGCCCTCGGGACAGGGGCCTACAATGAGCAGTTCTTC.

This sequence joins TRBV27 and TRBJ2-7; a possible D gene is TRBD1 (6 bases). The V gene lost 6 bases and the J gene lost 1 base, with 13 bases spanning the gap. The germline CDR1 and CDR2 sequences are MNHEY and SMNVEV (reference sequence). CDR3 length: 14 residues. CDR3 sequence (DNA): TGTGCCAGCAGCCCGACAGGCCCTTCCTACGAGCAGTACTTC. Translated, it gives CASSPTGPSYEQYF.

This chain uses TRBV2 with TRBJ2-5, with 12 bases matching TRBD2. The germline gives CDR1 SNHLY, CDR2 FYNNEI. With V trimmed by 6 bases and J by 9 bases, 11 bases remained unmatched. This CDR3 has 15 residues. CDR3: CASRGALAGGLSQYF. In DNA, the CDR3 is TGTGCCAGCAGGGGGGCACTAGCGGGAGGATTGTCCCAGTACTTC. Variable domain in full (rest from reference TRBV2 and TRBJ2-5): EPEVTQTPSHQVTQMGQEVILRCVPISNHLYFYWYRQILGQKVEFLVSFYNNEISEKSEIFDDQFSVERPDGSNFTLKIRSTKLEDSAMYFCASRGALAGGLSQYFGPGTRLLVL.

V usage is TRBV18 and J usage is TRBJ1-2; 8 bases map to TRBD1. The ends lost 2 bases at V and 7 bases at J; junction bases unmatched: 12. The CDR3 length is 16 residues. Germline CDR1 reads KGHSH; CDR2 reads LQKENI. The CDR3 bases are TGTGCCAGCTCACCAGGACAGGGCCTCTTAGGTGGTGGCTACACCTTC. This sequence encodes CASSPGQGLLGGGYTF.

This sequence joins TRBV2 and TRBJ2-1; the match to TRBD1 covers 8 bases. CDR1 and CDR2 from the germline V gene are SNHLY and FYNNEI. This CDR3 contains 13 residues. J lost 8 bases, V lost 6 bases, and 6 bases had no gene match. The chain's CDR3 is CASSSTGGYEQFF. The CDR3 nucleotides are TGTGCCAGCAGCTCCACAGGGGGGTATGAGCAGTTCTTC.

V and J are TRBV6-5 and TRBJ1-5; maybe TRBD1 (5 bases). V lost 6 bases and J 10 bases, leaving 13 bases between the germline ends. Germline loops: CDR1 MNHEY, CDR2 SVGAGI. CDR3 length: 12 residues. The CDR3 DNA sequence: TGTGCCAGCAGGAACCCAGGACAACCCCAGCATTTT. The encoded protein is CASRNPGQPQHF.

The V and J genes are TRBV28 and TRBJ1-5; the D gene is possibly TRBD1 (5 bases). Germline V lookup: CDR1 MDHEN, CDR2 SYDVKM. The CDR3 loop spans 15 amino acids. Trimming removed 4 bases at V and 7 bases at J, with 17 bases between. The CDR3 protein is CASSYIRQGGQPQHF. The CDR3 bases are TGTGCCAGCAGTTACATCCGGCAGGGTGGACAGCCCCAGCATTTT.